This T cell receptor beta chain stems from a study of T cell responses to AZD1222 COVID-19 vaccine. CDR1 ENHRY and CDR2 SYGVKD come from the germline V gene. The CDR3 spans 14 residues. V lost 7 bases, J lost 6 bases, and 6 bases stayed unmatched. Only in-frame clones appear in the TCRdb table, and some are missing; sequencing was by immunoSEQ multiplex PCR. The top ten hold roughly a quarter of the sample, which has about 80,000 clones, 87% seen once. The source is an adult in good health. The genes are TRBV10-3 and TRBJ2-1; TRBD1 matches 10 bases. The starting material was peripheral blood, obtained on day 0 of AZD1222 vaccination. CDR3 protein: CAIKQDRGSNEQFF. The CDR3 DNA is TGTGCCATCAAACAGGACAGGGGGTCCAATGAGCAGTTCTTC.